Listed here are 28 T cell receptor beta chains from one sample, sequenced in a study of CD8 T cells in Susac syndrome. RNA amounts of 0.5 to 1 ug underwent reverse transcription with random hexamers. TCRdb reanalysed the immunoSEQ multiplex PCR reads using MiXCR and keeps one entry per CDR3 protein. The data contain under 150,000 distinct CDR3 sequences, about 94% of them seen just once; the ten biggest clones take up approximately 0.08%. Material: CD4+ T cells from PBMCs. These TCRs come from a human donor with Susac syndrome.

The chain links TRBV18 to TRBJ1-2, with a weak D call TRBD1 (6 bases). The CDR3 runs to 14 residues. The germline V and J ends were trimmed by 4 bases and 0 bases, with 9 bases remaining between them. Germline CDR1 KGHSH, CDR2 LQKENI. The CDR3 loop is CASSLRQANYGYTF. CDR3 nucleotides: TGTGCCAGCTCACTTCGACAGGCTAACTATGGCTACACCTTC.

The V call is TRBV5-1, the J call TRBJ2-2; D ambiguous. The CDR3 extends over 14 amino acids. CDR1 SGHRS and CDR2 YFSETQ come from the germline V gene. V was trimmed by 4 bases and J by 1 base, leaving 8 bases between them. CDR3 amino acids: CASSQQKNTGELFF. CDR3 nucleotides: TGCGCCAGCAGCCAACAGAAGAACACCGGGGAGCTGTTTTTT. Full variable domain (remainder filled in from reference TRBV5-1 and TRBJ2-2): KAGVTQTPRYLIKTRGQQVTLSCSPISGHRSVSWYQQTPGQGLQFLFEYFSETQRNKGNFPGRFSGRQFSNSRSEMNVSTLELGDSALYLCASSQQKNTGELFFGEGSRLTVL.

The rearrangement joins TRBV2 to TRBJ2-2, with 11 positions matching TRBD1. Unmatched junction bases numbered 8, after V lost 7 bases and J lost 7 bases. The CDR3 loop spans 15 amino acids. Germline V lookup: CDR1 SNHLY, CDR2 FYNNEI. The CDR3 DNA follows: TGTGCCAGCACCCCGCGGACAGGGGGCAACGGGGAGCTGTTTTTT. This gives the protein CASTPRTGGNGELFF.

The V and J genes are TRBV29-1 and TRBJ2-3; the match to TRBD2 covers 9 bases. V shed 4 bases and J 2 bases; nucleotides not matched to a gene: 4. The CDR3 spans 14 residues. Germline CDR1 and CDR2: SQVTM and ANQGSEA. CDR3 sequence reads: CSVVAGDPTDTQYF. The CDR3 DNA reads as TGCAGCGTTGTAGCGGGAGATCCCACAGATACGCAGTATTTT.

This clonotype is a singleton in its sample. J is TRBJ2-5 and V is TRBV20-1, with D possibly matching TRBD2 (6 bases). This CDR3 region has 16 residues. Trimming removed 2 bases at V and 4 bases at J, with 20 bases between. Germline V gene data show CDR1 as DFQATT and CDR2 as SNEGSKA (reference sequence). CDR3 sequence: CSARRGGGTGRETQYF. The CDR3 DNA follows: TGCAGTGCTAGAAGGGGTGGCGGGACGGGCCGAGAGACCCAGTACTTC.

The CDR3 nucleotides are TGCAGCGTTGAGGCGGACAACTCCTACGAGCAGTACTTC. Its translation: CSVEADNSYEQYF. This chain links TRBV29-1 with TRBJ2-7, with D tentatively TRBD1 (5 bases). The CDR3 runs 13 residues. V shed 3 bases and J shed 0 bases, with 9 bases lying between them. Germline assignment: CDR1 SQVTM and CDR2 ANQGSEA.

CDR3 DNA sequence: TGTGCCAGCAGCCAAGAGACTAGCGGGGGACAAGAGACCCAGTACTTC. As protein: CASSQETSGGQETQYF. The chain recombines TRBV3-1 with TRBJ2-5; 12 positions match TRBD2. Trimming took 0 bases from V and 2 from J; bases not matched to a gene: 1. Germline CDR1 reads LGHDT; CDR2 reads YNNKEL (reference sequence). The CDR3 contains 16 residues.

This chain uses TRBV19 with TRBJ2-3, with 8 bases identical to TRBD2. With 6 bases clipped from V and 1 base from J, the junction kept 0 bases outside the gene matches. CDR3 size: 13 residues. Germline V gene data show CDR1 as LNHDA and CDR2 as SQIVND (reference sequence). The CDR3 sequence: CASRTSGTDTQYF. CDR3 nucleotides: TGTGCCAGTAGGACTAGCGGCACAGATACGCAGTATTTT.

The genes are TRBV19 and TRBJ1-5; TRBD1 might be the D (6 bases). V dropped 5 bases and J dropped 0 bases, with 11 bases sitting between them. The germline CDR1 and CDR2 sequences are LNHDA and SQIVND (reference sequence). The CDR3 sequence is 15 residues long. The CDR3 reads CASSPQGISNQPQHF. In DNA form, the CDR3 reads TGTGCCAGTAGTCCTCAGGGGATTAGCAATCAGCCCCAGCATTTT.

The chain is built from TRBV20-1 and TRBJ2-4, with D perhaps matching TRBD2 (6 bases). The CDR3 consists of 15 residues. The V gene lost 0 bases and the J gene lost 0 bases, with 9 bases spanning the gap. In germline, CDR1 is DFQATT, CDR2 SNEGSKA (reference sequence). The CDR3, as DNA: TGCAGTGCTAGAGAGGGACTCCTAGCCAAAAACATTCAGTACTTC. Its translation is CSAREGLLAKNIQYF.

The rearrangement links TRBV4-1 to TRBJ1-4; no reliable D call. Trimming removed 4 bases at V and 7 bases at J, with 7 bases between. Germline V lookup: CDR1 MGHRA, CDR2 YSYEKL. This CDR3 spans 12 amino acids. CDR3 amino acids: CASSRNVEKLFF. The CDR3 nucleotides are TGCGCCAGCAGCCGGAATGTTGAAAAACTGTTTTTT.

The gene calls are TRBV4-1 and TRBJ2-5; no clear D gene. Germline CDR1 is MGHRA and CDR2 is YSYEKL. The CDR3 spans 13 residues. The V gene lost 1 base and the J gene lost 3 bases, with 6 bases spanning the gap. Here the CDR3 reads CASSQGHKETQYF. In DNA, the CDR3 is TGCGCCAGCAGCCAAGGGCACAAAGAGACCCAGTACTTC.

The chain is built from TRBV7-9 and TRBJ1-4; no reliable D call. This CDR3 is built from 12 residues. Germline CDR1 is SEHNR and CDR2 is FQNEAQ (reference sequence). The ends were cut back, 11 bases at V and 0 bases at J, with 7 bases in the middle. CDR3 in amino acids: CADGTTNEKLFF. In DNA, the CDR3 is TGTGCCGACGGGACAACTAATGAAAAACTGTTTTTT.

This chain joins TRBV10-3 and TRBJ2-5; 13 bases fit TRBD2. V lost 10 bases to trimming and J lost 4 bases; unmatched junction nucleotides: 6. This CDR3 has 14 amino acids. The germline gives CDR1 ENHRY, CDR2 SYGVKD. CDR3 nucleotide sequence: TGTGCCACCACTAGCGGGGGGGCACGAGAGACCCAGTACTTC. Its protein is CATTSGGARETQYF.

The J gene is TRBJ2-3, the V gene TRBV3-1; D might be TRBD1 (6 bases). The V end lost 0 bases, the J end lost 6 bases, and 10 bases lay between the germline ends. This CDR3 is 14 amino acids long. Germline loops: CDR1 LGHDT, CDR2 YNNKEL (reference sequence). CDR3 DNA: TGTGCCAGCAGCCAAGACACAGGGCCCGATACGCAGTATTTT. This translates into CASSQDTGPDTQYF.

The rearrangement uses TRBV28 and TRBJ2-3; the D gene is possibly TRBD2 (6 bases). Germline-derived CDR1 and CDR2 are MDHEN and SYDVKM. The CDR3 extends over 15 amino acids. V lost 8 bases and J 0 bases, leaving 15 bases between the germline ends. This CDR3 reads CASSAGGTSTDTQYF. In DNA, the CDR3 is TGTGCCAGCTCAGCCGGCGGGACGAGCACAGATACGCAGTATTTT.

The J gene is TRBJ2-1, the V gene TRBV6-5; TRBD2 might be the D (6 bases). CDR3 size: 13 residues. V lost 6 bases to trimming and J lost 9 bases, with 15 bases between them. Per germline, CDR1 MNHEY and CDR2 SVGAGI. The CDR3: CASSPSAGFEQFF. CDR3 nucleotide sequence: TGTGCCAGCAGCCCCAGTGCGGGGTTTGAGCAGTTCTTC.

The J gene is TRBJ1-2, the V gene TRBV12-3 or TRBV12-4, with TRBD1 as a possible D gene (6 bases). The CDR3 consists of 13 residues. The V gene lost 3 bases and the J gene lost 4 bases, with 9 bases spanning the gap. The CDR3 sequence: CASSLYRAYGYTF. The DNA of the CDR3 is TGTGCCAGCAGTTTGTACAGGGCCTATGGCTACACCTTC.

The rearrangement links TRBV14 to TRBJ2-1; D is perhaps TRBD1 or TRBD2 (6 bases each). V dropped 4 bases and J dropped 3 bases, with 13 bases sitting between them. Germline V gene data show CDR1 as SGHDN and CDR2 as FVKESK. This CDR3 is built from 15 residues. CDR3 sequence reads: CASSPPEGVYNEQFF. The CDR3 DNA reads TGTGCCAGCAGCCCACCGGAGGGGGTCTACAATGAGCAGTTCTTC.

V usage is TRBV25-1 and J usage is TRBJ2-7; D remains unclear. Trimming removed 1 base at V and 0 bases at J, with 7 bases between. The CDR3 is made up of 14 amino acids. The germline gives CDR1 MGHDK, CDR2 SYGVNS. CDR3 residues: CASSESAPSYEQYF. CDR3 in DNA: TGTGCCAGCAGTGAATCCGCCCCCTCCTACGAGCAGTACTTC.

This chain links TRBV15 with TRBJ2-7; no definite D call. Trimming shortened V by 3 bases and J by 3 bases, and 9 bases separated the two germline ends. This CDR3 spans 13 amino acids. CDR1 is LNHNV and CDR2 is YYDKDF in the germline V gene (reference sequence). In DNA form, the CDR3 reads TGTGCCACCAGCAGCGACTTCGGCTACGAGCAGTACTTC. This encodes CATSSDFGYEQYF.

The chain is built from TRBV4-1 and TRBJ2-6; possibly TRBD1 or TRBD2 for D (6 bases each). CDR3 length equals 18 residues. Germline values: CDR1 MGHRA, CDR2 YSYEKL. The germline V and J ends were trimmed by 1 base and 2 bases, with 15 bases remaining between them. The CDR3 DNA reads as TGCGCCAGCAGCCAAGGGGAAACAGGGACTCCTGGGGCCAACGTCCTGACTTTC. It is translated as CASSQGETGTPGANVLTF.

J is TRBJ2-7 and V is TRBV5-1, with a weak D call TRBD2 (6 bases). The V end was cut by 4 bases, the J end by 4 bases, with 15 bases between. CDR3 size: 14 residues. Germline CDR1 is SGHRS and CDR2 is YFSETQ. CDR3: CASSPGRQLYEQYF. DNA of the CDR3: TGCGCCAGCAGCCCAGGGAGGCAGTTGTACGAGCAGTACTTC.

This chain uses TRBV5-4 with TRBJ2-7, with D possibly being TRBD1 or TRBD2 (5 bases each). The CDR3 runs to 14 residues. V dropped 0 bases and J dropped 1 base, with 8 bases sitting between them. Germline values: CDR1 SGHNT, CDR2 YYREEE (reference sequence). The CDR3 DNA reads TGTGCCAGCAGCTTGGAGGGACCGTCCTACGAGCAGTACTTC. Protein sequence: CASSLEGPSYEQYF.

The J gene is TRBJ2-1, the V gene TRBV11-1; D not resolved. Germline V CDR1 and CDR2: SGHAT, FQDESV (reference sequence). Trimming stripped 1 base from V and 4 bases from J, with 14 bases between. The CDR3 sequence is 16 residues long. The CDR3 is CASSLGGLLLYNEQFF. As DNA, the CDR3 is TGTGCCAGCAGCTTAGGCGGCCTTCTCCTGTACAATGAGCAGTTCTTC.

V and J are TRBV7-2 and TRBJ2-1, with 8 bases matching TRBD2. V shed 5 bases and J 6 bases; nucleotides not matched to a gene: 12. CDR3 length: 16 residues. Looked up from germline, CDR1 is SGHTA and CDR2 is FQGNSA. CDR3 loop: CASSIQPGLVGNEQFF. The CDR3 DNA reads TGTGCCAGCAGCATACAACCGGGACTAGTAGGCAATGAGCAGTTCTTC.

J is TRBJ2-3 and V is TRBV6-5; 9 bases are shared with TRBD2. The ends lost 11 bases at V and 4 bases at J; junction bases unmatched: 7. CDR3 size: 13 residues. Germline V gives CDR1 MNHEY, CDR2 SVGAGI. The CDR3 is CASHGTSPDTQYF. CDR3 sequence (DNA): TGTGCCTCCCACGGGACTAGCCCAGATACGCAGTATTTT.

The V gene is TRBV7-9, the J gene TRBJ1-1, with D maybe TRBD1 (5 bases). The V gene lost 4 bases and the J gene lost 1 base, with 10 bases spanning the gap. This CDR3 region has 14 residues. Germline CDR1 is SEHNR and CDR2 is FQNEAQ (reference sequence). The CDR3 region is CASSSGTANTEAFF. The CDR3 DNA follows: TGTGCCAGCAGCTCCGGGACGGCGAACACTGAAGCTTTCTTT. The full variable domain, its missing parts supplied by reference TRBV7-9 and TRBJ1-1, is DTGVSQNPRHKITKRGQNVTFRCDPISEHNRLYWYRQTLGQGPEFLTYFQNEAQLEKSRLLSDRFSAERPKGSFSTLEIQRTEQGDSAMYLCASSSGTANTEAFFGQGTRLTVV.